One and the same sample provided the 14 T cell receptor beta chains below, sequenced in a study of glioma-infiltrating T cells. Amplification of TCR alpha and beta CDR3 regions from RNA used iRepertoire nested multiplex PCR. TCRdb fed the multiplex PCR reads into MiXCR, producing one record per CDR3 protein. The sample has fewer than 110,000 distinct CDR3 sequences; about 30% are singletons. The specimen sequenced was glioma tissue, nonneoplastic brain tissue, or PBMCs (not recorded which). These receptors originate from a human donor with low-grade glioma or glioblastoma, undergoing nonglioma brain surgery, or in good health (not recorded which).

This clonotype was counted at least ten times. The gene calls are TRBV6-8 and TRBJ2-7; TRBD1 is a possible D gene (5 bases). The germline CDR1 and CDR2 sequences are MNHGY and SAAAGT. The germline V and J ends were trimmed by 4 bases and 0 bases, with 10 bases remaining between them. The CDR3 is made up of 14 amino acids. The CDR3 nucleotides read TGTGCCAGCAGTTTCAGGGATAGCTCCTACGAGCAGTACTTC. Protein sequence: CASSFRDSSYEQYF.

Comments on this clonotype: A much more abundant neighbour one base away suggests this may be a read error. V gene TRBV7-9 combines with J gene TRBJ2-7; a weak D match, TRBD1 (6 bases). Trimming shortened V by 4 bases and J by 4 bases, and 11 bases separated the two germline ends. Germline V gene data show CDR1 as SEHNR and CDR2 as FQNEAQ (reference sequence). CDR3 length: 13 amino acids. CDR3 residues: CASSSGTKYEQYF. CDR3 in DNA: TGTGCCAGCAGCTCCGGGACAAAATACGAGCAGTACTTC.

This clonotype was seen ten or more times. The chain joins TRBV6-1 to TRBJ1-5; D remains ambiguous. This CDR3 has 21 amino acids. Between the trimmed V and J ends, which lost 6 bases and 0 bases, there was a span of 30 bases. Germline V gene sequence: CDR1 MNHNS, CDR2 SASEGT. The CDR3 sequence: CASRERPGYAGTVNSNQPQHF. As DNA, the CDR3 is TGTGCCAGCAGAGAAAGACCGGGTTACGCGGGAACGGTGAATAGCAATCAGCCCCAGCATTTT.

This clonotype was counted ten times or more. This rearrangement joins TRBV20-1 to TRBJ1-1; TRBD1 agrees at 7 bases. V was pared by 3 bases and J by 1 base, with 8 bases of the junction left unmatched. CDR1 and CDR2 (germline): DFQATT, SNEGSKA (reference sequence). The CDR3 runs to 15 residues. CDR3 residues: CSASGRGPQNTEAFF. The CDR3 bases are TGCAGTGCTAGCGGGAGGGGGCCCCAGAACACTGAAGCTTTCTTT.

DNA of the CDR3: TGTGCCAGCAGCTCCACTATCGGGGGATCAGATACGCAGTATTTT. This translates into CASSSTIGGSDTQYF. The chain uses TRBV11-3 and TRBJ2-3, with a tentative D call TRBD2 (6 bases). V was cut by 4 bases and J by 4 bases, with 15 bases left in between. Germline CDR1 and CDR2: SGHNT and YENEEA. The CDR3 has 15 amino acids. The variable domain in full, with the rest retrieved from reference TRBV11-3 and TRBJ2-3, is EAGVVQSPRYKIIEKKQPVAFWCNPISGHNTLYWYLQNLGQGPELLIRYENEEAVDDSQLPKDRFSAERLKGVDSTLKIQPAELGDSAVYLCASSSTIGGSDTQYFGPGTRLTVL.

This chain connects TRBV11-3 to TRBJ2-1; 9 bases line up with TRBD2. CDR3 length: 16 amino acids. The V gene's germline CDR1 is SGHNT and CDR2 YENEEA. V was pared by 6 bases and J by 4 bases, with 10 bases of the junction left unmatched. The CDR3 coding sequence is TGTGCCAGCAGTCAGACCGCGGGGGGGCTTTACAATGAGCAGTTCTTC. Translating it yields CASSQTAGGLYNEQFF. The full variable domain, in which reference TRBV11-3 and TRBJ2-1 provide the parts outside the CDR3, is EAGVVQSPRYKIIEKKQPVAFWCNPISGHNTLYWYLQNLGQGPELLIRYENEEAVDDSQLPKDRFSAERLKGVDSTLKIQPAELGDSAVYLCASSQTAGGLYNEQFFGPGTRLTVL.

The chain combines TRBV30 with TRBJ1-5, with 7 positions matching TRBD1. The CDR3 is 15 amino acids. The germline V gene encodes CDR1 GTSNPN and CDR2 SVGIG (reference sequence). With 0 bases clipped from V and 2 bases from J, the junction kept 4 bases outside the gene matches. CDR3 amino acids: CAWSVLTGRNQPQHF. The DNA for the CDR3 is TGTGCCTGGAGTGTGTTGACAGGGCGCAATCAGCCCCAGCATTTT. Full variable domain (remainder filled in from reference TRBV30 and TRBJ1-5): SQTIHQWPATLVQPVGSPLSLECTVEGTSNPNLYWYRQAAGRGLQLLFYSVGIGQISSEVPQNLSASRPQDRQFILSSKKLLLSDSGFYLCAWSVLTGRNQPQHFGDGTRLSIL.

This clonotype showed up many times. CDR3: CSAERGDGTDTQYF. In nucleotides, the CDR3 is TGCAGTGCGGAGCGGGGGGATGGCACAGATACGCAGTATTTT. The rearrangement joins TRBV20-1 to TRBJ2-3; 9 nucleotides agree with TRBD2. Germline trimming cut 6 bases from V and 1 base from J; bases unmatched to any gene: 5. The germline gives CDR1 DFQATT, CDR2 SNEGSKA (reference sequence). The length of the CDR3 is 14 residues.

This clonotype has more than one count but fewer than ten. CDR3 in amino acids: CATLAGGQETQYF. CDR3 bases: TGTGCCACTCTAGCGGGGGGTCAAGAGACCCAGTACTTC. The chain links TRBV10-3 to TRBJ2-5; 11 positions match TRBD2. V dropped 10 bases and J dropped 2; count of bases not matched to a gene: 3. The CDR3 totals 13 residues. CDR1 and CDR2 (germline): ENHRY, SYGVKD.

This clonotype showed up just a few times. The V and J genes are TRBV3-1 and TRBJ1-1, with D maybe TRBD1 (6 bases). Germline lookup yields CDR1 LGHDT and CDR2 YNNKEL (reference sequence). The V gene lost 3 bases and the J gene lost 6 bases, with 14 bases spanning the gap. This CDR3 is built from 14 residues. The DNA of the CDR3 is TGTGCCAGCAGCCAGCTCTGGGGGGGGCCTGAAGCTTTCTTT. Protein: CASSQLWGGPEAFF.

On this clonotype: A much larger clonotype is one base distant, so this may be a read error. As DNA, the CDR3 is TGTGCCAGCAGTTTACCCCTGGACAGGGCAGGGATCAATGAGCAGTTCTTC. The encoded protein is CASSLPLDRAGINEQFF. The rearrangement uses TRBV27 and TRBJ2-1, with TRBD1 matching 8 bases. Germline V gene lookup returns CDR1 MNHEY and CDR2 SMNVEV (reference sequence). The CDR3 length is 17 residues. Losses at the gene ends were 2 bases for V and 6 bases for J; bases not matched to a gene: 12.

This clonotype was detected ten times or more. The chain uses TRBV4-3 and TRBJ1-1; 7 nucleotides line up with TRBD1. This CDR3 comprises 15 residues. The junction had 3 bases not matched to a gene; V was cut back by 2 bases and J by 0 bases. Germline CDR1 is LGHNA and CDR2 is YSLEER. DNA of the CDR3: TGCGCCAGCAGCCAATACAGGGGTATGAACACTGAAGCTTTCTTT. This codes for CASSQYRGMNTEAFF.

There are many counts of this clonotype. V gene TRBV28 combines with J gene TRBJ1-5; TRBD1 aligns across 9 bases. Germline assignment: CDR1 MDHEN and CDR2 SYDVKM. The CDR3 extends over 14 amino acids. With 4 bases clipped from V and 6 bases from J, the junction kept 4 bases outside the gene matches. CDR3 residues: CASSWTGEGQPQHF. In DNA form, the CDR3 reads TGTGCCAGCAGTTGGACAGGGGAGGGTCAGCCCCAGCATTTT. Looking up the rest from reference TRBV28 and TRBJ1-5 gives the full variable domain: DVKVTQSSRYLVKRTGEKVFLECVQDMDHENMFWYRQDPGLGLRLIYFSYDVKMKEKGDIPEGYSVSREKKERFSLILESASTNQTSMYLCASSWTGEGQPQHFGDGTRLSIL.

In regard to this clonotype: Being one base from a much bigger clone, this may be a read error. The J gene is TRBJ2-6, the V gene TRBV28, with 7 positions matching TRBD1. J gave up 8 bases and V 6 bases, and 10 bases lay outside the gene matches. The length of the CDR3 is 15 residues. The germline V gene encodes CDR1 MDHEN and CDR2 SYDVKM. The CDR3 protein is CASSPTGAGSNVLTF. The CDR3 DNA is TGTGCCAGCAGCCCTACAGGGGCAGGGTCCAACGTCCTGACTTTC.